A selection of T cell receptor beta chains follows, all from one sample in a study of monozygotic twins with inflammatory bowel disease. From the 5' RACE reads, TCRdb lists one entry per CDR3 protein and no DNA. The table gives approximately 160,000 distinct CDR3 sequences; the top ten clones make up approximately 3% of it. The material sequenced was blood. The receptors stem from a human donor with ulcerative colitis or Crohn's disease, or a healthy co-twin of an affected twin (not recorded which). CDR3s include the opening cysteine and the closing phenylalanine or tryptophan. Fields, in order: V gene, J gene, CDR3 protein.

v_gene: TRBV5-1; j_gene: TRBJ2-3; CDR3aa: CASSFEAGGSTDTQYF
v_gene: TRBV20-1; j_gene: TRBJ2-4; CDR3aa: CSARRGLRLDMQYF
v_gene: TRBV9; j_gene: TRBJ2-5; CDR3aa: CASSVGPYGGPQETQYF
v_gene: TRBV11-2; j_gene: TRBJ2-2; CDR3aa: CASSLIRDRNTGELFF
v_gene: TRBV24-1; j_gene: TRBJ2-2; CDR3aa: CATSDRPGTGELFF
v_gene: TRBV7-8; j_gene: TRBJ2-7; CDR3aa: CASSLESGGSYEQYF
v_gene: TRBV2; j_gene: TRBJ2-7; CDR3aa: CASSEGDSYEQYF
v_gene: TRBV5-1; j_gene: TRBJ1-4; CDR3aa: CASSLVVGDANEKLFF
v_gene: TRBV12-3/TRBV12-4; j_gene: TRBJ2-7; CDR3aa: CASSSRSGQLKYEQYF
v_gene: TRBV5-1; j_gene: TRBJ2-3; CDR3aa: CASSLRQGTDTQYF
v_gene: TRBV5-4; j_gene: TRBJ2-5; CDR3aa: CASSLWLAETQYF
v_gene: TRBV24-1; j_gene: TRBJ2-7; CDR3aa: CATSDSTGTGVLDEQYF
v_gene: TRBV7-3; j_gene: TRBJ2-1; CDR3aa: CASSFGGLAPYNEQFF
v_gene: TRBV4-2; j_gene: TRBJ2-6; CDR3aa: CASSPGTNEAISGANVLTF
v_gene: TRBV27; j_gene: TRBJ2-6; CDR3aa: CASSILGRVDANVLTF
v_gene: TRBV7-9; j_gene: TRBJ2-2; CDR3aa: CASSLPPRAPNTGELFF
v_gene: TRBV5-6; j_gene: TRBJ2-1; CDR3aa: CASSLDEGVYNEQFF
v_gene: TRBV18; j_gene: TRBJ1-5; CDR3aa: CASSPNYSNQPQHF
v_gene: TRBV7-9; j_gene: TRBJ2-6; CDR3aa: CASNDLSSVLTF
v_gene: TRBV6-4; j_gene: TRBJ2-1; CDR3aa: CASSDSGGAGYNEQFF
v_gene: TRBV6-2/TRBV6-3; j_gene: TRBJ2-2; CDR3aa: CASSYSMVSGGPVGELFF
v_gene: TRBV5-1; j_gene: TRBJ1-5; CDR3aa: CASSLLGGGRQPQHF
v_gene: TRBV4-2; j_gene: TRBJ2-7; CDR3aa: CASSQDLGWPYEQYF
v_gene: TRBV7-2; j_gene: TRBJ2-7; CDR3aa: CASSFGESYEQYF
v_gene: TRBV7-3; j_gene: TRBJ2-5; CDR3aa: CASSLRGRFIETQYF
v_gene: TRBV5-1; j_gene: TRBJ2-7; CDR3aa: CASSVDGYEQYF
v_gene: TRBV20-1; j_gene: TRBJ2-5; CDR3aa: CSASNTPWKPTEETQYF
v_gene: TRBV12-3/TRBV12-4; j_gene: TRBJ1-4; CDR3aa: CASSFGATNEKLFF
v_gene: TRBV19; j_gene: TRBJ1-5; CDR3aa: CASSIEAVGQPQHF
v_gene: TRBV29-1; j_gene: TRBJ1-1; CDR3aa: CSVGEGVMNTEAFF
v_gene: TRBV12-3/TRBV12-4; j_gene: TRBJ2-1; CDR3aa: CASRGERYNEQFF
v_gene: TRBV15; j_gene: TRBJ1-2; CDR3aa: CATSREGGRDYGYTF
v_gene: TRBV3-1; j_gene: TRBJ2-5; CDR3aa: CASSQGDRFQETQYF
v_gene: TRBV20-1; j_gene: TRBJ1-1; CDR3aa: CSARGQAEAFF
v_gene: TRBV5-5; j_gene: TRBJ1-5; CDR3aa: CASSLTRQGAGQPQHF
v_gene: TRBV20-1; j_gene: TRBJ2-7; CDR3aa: CSARDPGSGIISSYEQYF
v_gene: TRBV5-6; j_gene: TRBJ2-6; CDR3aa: CASSTPRGSWANVLTF
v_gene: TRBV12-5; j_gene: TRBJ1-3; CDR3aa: CASGTGNTIYF
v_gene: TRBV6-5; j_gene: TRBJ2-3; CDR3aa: CASSTLSGRFADTQYF
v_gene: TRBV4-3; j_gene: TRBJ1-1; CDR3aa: CASSLIRQGNTEAFF
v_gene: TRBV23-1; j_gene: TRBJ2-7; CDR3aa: CASSQSSGTGPSHEQYF
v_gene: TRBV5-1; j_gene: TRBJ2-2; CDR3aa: CASSPRGANTGELFF
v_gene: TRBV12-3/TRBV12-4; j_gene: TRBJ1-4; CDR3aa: CASSSETSQQF
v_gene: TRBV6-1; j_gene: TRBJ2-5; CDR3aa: CASSEMFLGLGF
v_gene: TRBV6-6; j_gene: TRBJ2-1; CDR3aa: CASSPSGRAALEFF
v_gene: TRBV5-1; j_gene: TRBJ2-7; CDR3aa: CASSFTAGQGIYEQYF
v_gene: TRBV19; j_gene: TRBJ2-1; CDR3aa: CASSIDTRNEQFF
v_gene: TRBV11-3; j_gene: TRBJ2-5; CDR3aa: CASSWGTRRGETQYF
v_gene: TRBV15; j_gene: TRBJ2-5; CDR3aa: CATSRSTGIQETQYF
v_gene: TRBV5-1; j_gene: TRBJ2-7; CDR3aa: CASSLGQTGGRYEQYF
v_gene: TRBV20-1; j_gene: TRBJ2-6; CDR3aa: CSARRSGANVLTF
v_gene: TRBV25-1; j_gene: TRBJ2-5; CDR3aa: CASSDYFSFKGTQYF
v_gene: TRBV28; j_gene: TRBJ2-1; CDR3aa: CASSLSSGRMSQFF
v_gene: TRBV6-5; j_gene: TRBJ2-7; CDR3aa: CASSYSPGAGSHEQYF
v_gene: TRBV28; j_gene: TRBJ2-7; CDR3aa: CASRTSGTYEQYF
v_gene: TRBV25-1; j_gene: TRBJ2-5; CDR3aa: CASSEWGRQETQYF
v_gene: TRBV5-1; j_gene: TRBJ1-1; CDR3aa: CASRGQGGTEAFF
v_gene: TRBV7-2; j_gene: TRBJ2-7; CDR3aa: CASSRNRQAYEQYF